What follows describes a single T cell receptor beta chain. Its antigen is as yet unknown. This entry comes from a study of T-cell memory formation after mild COVID-19. In the study overall: In these data, TCR clusters were largely donor specific.

Whole-study findings and limits: Among clones contracting day 15 to 85, CD4/CD8 was balanced, whereas later expanders leaned CD4+. CD4+ clones that contracted lay mainly in CM and EM; CD8+ ones lay in EMRA.

The CDR3 spans 16 residues. Trimming removed 9 bases at V and 0 bases at J, with 18 bases between. Germline loops: CDR1 SNHLY, CDR2 FYNNEI. Using constant-segment primers, 5'RACE produced TCR alpha and TCR beta cDNA libraries carrying sample barcodes and UMIs. TCRdb reanalysed the 5' RACE reads using MiXCR and keeps one entry per CDR3 protein. Of hundreds of thousands of distinct CDR3 sequences listed, nearly 25% are singletons. This chain connects TRBV2 to TRBJ1-5, with D hard to call. The sequencing sample was made of PBMCs or a T cell subset sorted from them (not recorded which). The receptor was isolated from an adult woman who had mild COVID-19 (a few samples of this study predate the infection). Cell type and time point are not known. The chain's CDR3 is CARTKEAGNSNQPQHF. CDR3 coding DNA: TGTGCCAGAACAAAGGAGGCAGGCAATAGCAATCAGCCCCAGCATTTT.